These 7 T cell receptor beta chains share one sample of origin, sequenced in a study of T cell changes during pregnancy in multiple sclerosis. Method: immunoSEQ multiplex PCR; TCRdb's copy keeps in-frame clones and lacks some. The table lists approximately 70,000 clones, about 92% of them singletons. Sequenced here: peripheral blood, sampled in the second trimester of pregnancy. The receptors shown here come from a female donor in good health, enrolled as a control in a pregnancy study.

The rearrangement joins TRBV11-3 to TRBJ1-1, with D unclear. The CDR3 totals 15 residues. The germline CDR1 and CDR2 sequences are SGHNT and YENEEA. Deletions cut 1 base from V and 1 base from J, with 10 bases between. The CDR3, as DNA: TGTGCCAGCAGCTTAGTAAGGAGGGAGAACACTGAAGCTTTCTTT. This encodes CASSLVRRENTEAFF.

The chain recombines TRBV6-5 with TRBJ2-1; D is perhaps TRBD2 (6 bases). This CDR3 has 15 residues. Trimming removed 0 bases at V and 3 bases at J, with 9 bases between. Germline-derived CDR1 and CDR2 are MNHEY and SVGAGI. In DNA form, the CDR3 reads TGTGCCAGCAGTTACTCAACGGGAGACTACAATGAGCAGTTCTTC. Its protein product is CASSYSTGDYNEQFF.

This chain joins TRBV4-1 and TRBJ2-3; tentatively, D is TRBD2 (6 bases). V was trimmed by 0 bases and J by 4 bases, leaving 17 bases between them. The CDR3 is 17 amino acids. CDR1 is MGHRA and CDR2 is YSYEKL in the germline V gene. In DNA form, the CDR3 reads TGCGCCAGCAGCCAAGATGGGGCTGGATCTAGCGCAGATACGCAGTATTTT. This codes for CASSQDGAGSSADTQYF.

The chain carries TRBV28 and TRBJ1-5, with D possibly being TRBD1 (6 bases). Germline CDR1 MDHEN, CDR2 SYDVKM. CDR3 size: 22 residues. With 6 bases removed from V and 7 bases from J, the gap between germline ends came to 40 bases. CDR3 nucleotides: TGTGCCAGCAGCCCCTTTAAAAGGTCCACGAACCGGGACACCGGGGGGGGGCAGCCCCAGCATTTT. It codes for CASSPFKRSTNRDTGGGQPQHF.

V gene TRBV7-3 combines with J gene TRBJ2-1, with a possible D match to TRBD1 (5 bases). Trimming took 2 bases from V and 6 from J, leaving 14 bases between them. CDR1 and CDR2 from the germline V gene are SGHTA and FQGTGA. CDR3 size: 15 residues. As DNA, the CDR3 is TGTGCCAGCAGCTTAGGGCAGGGTTTTCCCAATGAGCAGTTCTTC. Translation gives CASSLGQGFPNEQFF.

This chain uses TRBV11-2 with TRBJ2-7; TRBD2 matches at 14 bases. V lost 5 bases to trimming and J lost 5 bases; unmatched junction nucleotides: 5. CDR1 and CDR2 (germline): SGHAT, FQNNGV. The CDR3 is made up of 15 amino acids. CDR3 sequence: CASSGGLAGGNEQYF. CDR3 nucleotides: TGTGCCAGCAGCGGCGGACTAGCGGGAGGAAACGAGCAGTACTTC.

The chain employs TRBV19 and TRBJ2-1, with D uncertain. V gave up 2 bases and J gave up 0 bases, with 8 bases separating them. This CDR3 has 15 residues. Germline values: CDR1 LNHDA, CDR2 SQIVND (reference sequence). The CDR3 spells CASSISLSSYNEQFF. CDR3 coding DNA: TGTGCCAGTAGTATAAGCCTCTCCTCCTACAATGAGCAGTTCTTC.